Shown below are 29 T cell receptor beta chains from a single sample sequenced in a study of cytomegalovirus exposure and HLA in healthy donors. The protocol was immunoSEQ multiplex PCR, while the TCRdb copy is restricted to in-frame clones and leaves out a portion. The sample consists of some 180,000 clones, about three quarters of them appearing once. The sequencing sample was made of PBMCs. The receptor source for this set is a woman in her thirties in good health and CMV-seronegative.

V is TRBV6-5 and J is TRBJ1-2, with D unresolved. This CDR3 spans 14 amino acids. V was shortened by 6 bases and J by 8 bases, with 19 bases between the two germline ends. Germline-derived CDR1 and CDR2 are MNHEY and SVGAGI. The CDR3 sequence is CASSPDLDGGGYTF. DNA of the CDR3: TGTGCCAGCAGCCCCGATTTGGATGGAGGGGGCTACACCTTC.

This chain links TRBV6-5 with TRBJ2-3; D unresolved. Trimming took off 8 bases at V and 0 bases at J, with 9 bases between the two ends. The CDR3 is made up of 13 amino acids. Germline CDR1 is MNHEY and CDR2 is SVGAGI. The DNA for the CDR3 is TGTGCCAGCGCGAGGATCAGCACAGATACGCAGTATTTT. Translation: CASARISTDTQYF.

The gene calls are TRBV4-1 and TRBJ1-2, with 10 bases identical to TRBD1. V shed 3 bases, J shed 5 bases, and the junction held 6 bases outside the gene matches. This CDR3 region has 15 residues. The germline CDR1 and CDR2 sequences are MGHRA and YSYEKL. CDR3 sequence: CASSQRTGGRYGYTF. DNA of the CDR3: TGCGCCAGCAGCCAGAGGACAGGGGGAAGATATGGCTACACCTTC.

Only a few counts were recorded for this clone. This chain links TRBV5-6 with TRBJ1-4; TRBD1 matches 10 bases. The CDR3 consists of 17 residues. Germline trimming cut 3 bases from V and 0 bases from J; bases unmatched to any gene: 5. From germline, CDR1 is SGHDT and CDR2 YYEEEE. The CDR3 sequence is CASSSGQGQATNEKLFF. The CDR3 nucleotides are TGTGCCAGCAGCTCGGGACAGGGGCAAGCAACTAATGAAAAACTGTTTTTT.

V is TRBV4-2 and J is TRBJ2-1, with D unresolved. The CDR3 has 13 amino acids. Trimming stripped 0 bases from V and 8 bases from J, with 8 bases between. Germline CDR1 reads LGHNA; CDR2 reads YNFKEQ. Written as DNA, the CDR3 is TGTGCCAGCAGCCAAGATAATGCGGATGAGCAGTTCTTC. Protein product: CASSQDNADEQFF.

The rearrangement uses TRBV9 and TRBJ2-7, with TRBD2 matching over 7 bases. This CDR3 is built from 15 residues. Germline V gene data show CDR1 as SGDLS and CDR2 as YYNGEE. V lost 0 bases and J lost 2; bases outside the gene matches: 5. The CDR3 coding sequence is TGTGCCAGCAGCGTAGCCGCGGGGGATCCCTACGAGCAGTACTTC. This sequence encodes CASSVAAGDPYEQYF. Using reference TRBV9 and TRBJ2-7 for the parts outside the CDR3, the full variable domain is DSGVTQTPKHLITATGQRVTLRCSPRSGDLSVYWYQQSLDQGLQFLIQYYNGEERAKGNILERFSAQQFPDLHSELNLSSLELGDSALYFCASSVAAGDPYEQYFGPGTRLTVT.

The chain combines TRBV7-2 with TRBJ2-7, with D unresolved. The CDR3 has 14 amino acids. V lost 4 bases and J 4 bases, leaving 14 bases between the germline ends. Germline values: CDR1 SGHTA, CDR2 FQGNSA. The chain's CDR3 is CASSSGVRRYEQYF. The CDR3 DNA sequence: TGTGCCAGCAGCTCCGGAGTTAGGCGGTACGAGCAGTACTTC.

The chain combines TRBV4-1 with TRBJ2-7; 7 bases agree with TRBD1. V shed 1 base, J shed 7 bases, and the junction held 13 bases outside the gene matches. CDR1 is MGHRA, CDR2 YSYEKL, per germline. The CDR3 is made up of 16 amino acids. The CDR3 reads CASSQVQTGPPTEQYF. CDR3 coding DNA: TGCGCCAGCAGCCAAGTCCAGACAGGGCCCCCTACGGAGCAGTACTTC.

V usage is TRBV30 and J usage is TRBJ1-1; TRBD1 might be the D (5 bases). CDR3 size: 13 residues. Germline CDR1 GTSNPN, CDR2 SVGIG (reference sequence). With 0 bases removed from V and 7 bases from J, the gap between germline ends came to 12 bases. The CDR3: CAWSVRGLGEAFF. The CDR3 region has the DNA TGTGCCTGGAGTGTAAGGGGATTAGGTGAAGCTTTCTTT. Full variable domain (remainder filled in from reference TRBV30 and TRBJ1-1): SQTIHQWPATLVQPVGSPLSLECTVEGTSNPNLYWYRQAAGRGLQLLFYSVGIGQISSEVPQNLSASRPQDRQFILSSKKLLLSDSGFYLCAWSVRGLGEAFFGQGTRLTVV.

The chain links TRBV7-2 to TRBJ2-7, with D possibly TRBD1 on 5 matching bases. The CDR3 runs to 14 residues. Trimming left V 2 bases short and J 2 bases short, with 10 bases between. Germline V gives CDR1 SGHTA, CDR2 FQGNSA. CDR3 protein: CASSLRQIAYEQYF. CDR3 DNA: TGTGCCAGCAGCTTAAGACAGATCGCCTACGAGCAGTACTTC. The whole variable domain, filled in from reference TRBV7-2 and TRBJ2-7, reads GAGVSQSPSNKVTEKGKDVELRCDPISGHTALYWYRQSLGQGLEFLIYFQGNSAPDKSGLPSDRFSAERTGGSVSTLTIQRTQQEDSAVYLCASSLRQIAYEQYFGPGTRLTVT.

The V call is TRBV28, the J call TRBJ2-7; weak D call: TRBD2 (5 bases). This CDR3 region has 12 residues. The germline V and J ends were trimmed by 2 bases and 9 bases, with 11 bases remaining between them. Germline V CDR1 and CDR2: MDHEN, SYDVKM. In DNA, the CDR3 is TGTGCCAGCAGTTTAGCACCAGAGGGGCAGTACTTC. As protein: CASSLAPEGQYF.

This chain uses TRBV6-1 with TRBJ1-5; maybe TRBD1 (5 bases). The CDR3 totals 15 residues. Germline-derived CDR1 and CDR2 are MNHNS and SASEGT. Trimming removed 7 bases at V and 0 bases at J, with 13 bases between. The CDR3 here is CASIPGGSSNQPQHF. The CDR3 DNA reads as TGTGCCAGCATCCCCGGGGGATCTAGCAATCAGCCCCAGCATTTT.

The chain links TRBV5-1 to TRBJ1-5; D may be TRBD1 (5 bases). V lost 5 bases and J lost 7, with 19 bases in between. In germline, CDR1 is SGHRS, CDR2 YFSETQ. The CDR3 totals 15 residues. The CDR3 loop is CASSLRGVEGQPQHF. The CDR3 DNA is TGCGCCAGCAGTCTGCGGGGGGTAGAGGGACAGCCCCAGCATTTT.

The chain is built from TRBV9 and TRBJ2-7; TRBD2 matches at 8 bases. From germline, CDR1 is SGDLS and CDR2 YYNGEE. This CDR3 is built from 16 residues. Trimming removed 3 bases from V and 1 base from J; junction bases left unmatched: 9. The CDR3 is CASSASEGTSSYEQYF. The CDR3 DNA reads TGTGCCAGCAGCGCATCCGAAGGGACTAGTTCCTACGAGCAGTACTTC.

V and J are TRBV16 and TRBJ2-7, with 11 nucleotides matching TRBD2. There are 17 residues in the CDR3. Trimming took 0 bases from V and 2 from J; bases not matched to a gene: 6. From germline, CDR1 is KGHSY and CDR2 FQNENV. The CDR3 region is CASSQSGLSGGAYEQYF. CDR3 bases: TGTGCCAGCAGCCAATCGGGCCTTAGCGGGGGGGCCTACGAGCAGTACTTC.

This clone was found once. The gene calls are TRBV4-1 and TRBJ2-2, with 11 bases fitting TRBD2. The germline V gene encodes CDR1 MGHRA and CDR2 YSYEKL. The CDR3 is 16 amino acids. V dropped 1 base and J dropped 7; count of bases not matched to a gene: 5. The chain's CDR3 is CASSQALAGVSGELFF. For the CDR3, the DNA is TGCGCCAGCAGCCAAGCACTAGCGGGGGTGAGCGGGGAGCTGTTTTTT.

This sequence joins TRBV2 and TRBJ2-3, with D perhaps matching TRBD1 (5 bases). V was shortened by 7 bases and J by 2 bases, with 10 bases between the two germline ends. The CDR3 loop spans 13 amino acids. Germline loops: CDR1 SNHLY, CDR2 FYNNEI. CDR3 loop: CASIRENTDTQYF. The CDR3 coding sequence is TGTGCCAGCATCAGGGAAAACACAGATACGCAGTATTTT.

The chain couples TRBV4-1 to TRBJ2-7; no reliable D call. CDR3 length: 15 amino acids. V lost 0 bases, J lost 5 bases, and 14 bases lay in between. Germline loops: CDR1 MGHRA, CDR2 YSYEKL. The CDR3 coding sequence is TGCGCCAGCAGCCAAGATTATGGCCCTAGGCACGAGCAGTACTTC. Translated: CASSQDYGPRHEQYF.

This clone was recorded only once. V usage is TRBV29-1 and J usage is TRBJ2-5; 9 nucleotides align to TRBD2. The CDR3 runs to 14 residues. The ends lost 7 bases at V and 5 bases at J; junction bases unmatched: 11. Germline V gene data show CDR1 as SQVTM and CDR2 as ANQGSEA. The CDR3 DNA reads TGCAGCGCCCCGGGGGGCGGGGGGGCTGAGACCCAGTACTTC. The encoded protein is CSAPGGGGAETQYF.

The gene calls are TRBV18 and TRBJ1-3, with D unresolved. CDR3 size: 15 residues. Germline loops: CDR1 KGHSH, CDR2 LQKENI. V was clipped by 2 bases and J by 0 bases, with 8 bases between them. The CDR3, as DNA: TGTGCCAGCTCACCAGAGGAAGGCTCTGGAAACACCATATATTTT. Translation: CASSPEEGSGNTIYF.

This sequence joins TRBV6-1 and TRBJ1-2; 7 bases are shared with TRBD1. J lost 4 bases, V lost 0 bases, and 14 bases had no gene match. This CDR3 is 18 amino acids long. In germline, CDR1 is MNHNS, CDR2 SASEGT. The CDR3 sequence is CASSEAGGSPLAGYGYTF. CDR3 nucleotides: TGTGCCAGCAGTGAAGCAGGGGGCAGTCCCCTGGCAGGCTATGGCTACACCTTC.

The J gene is TRBJ2-5, the V gene TRBV6-5; D is ambiguous. V was trimmed by 0 bases and J by 3 bases, leaving 11 bases between them. The germline gives CDR1 MNHEY, CDR2 SVGAGI. This CDR3 has 15 residues. CDR3 region: CASSYSAGKKETQYF. CDR3 nucleotides: TGTGCCAGCAGTTACTCGGCAGGAAAAAAAGAGACCCAGTACTTC.

As DNA, the CDR3 is TGTGCCAGCAGCGTAGGAGGAATCAGAAGGGGTGGCTACACCTTC. Translated, it gives CASSVGGIRRGGYTF. The chain recombines TRBV9 with TRBJ1-2; possibly TRBD1 for D (5 bases). The V end lost 0 bases, the J end lost 7 bases, and 16 bases lay between the germline ends. Germline V gene lookup returns CDR1 SGDLS and CDR2 YYNGEE. CDR3 size: 15 residues.

This clone was seen a handful of times. The chain carries TRBV19 and TRBJ1-1; tentative D call: TRBD1 (5 bases). The CDR3 extends over 15 amino acids. Per germline, CDR1 LNHDA and CDR2 SQIVND (reference sequence). Trimming took 4 bases from V and 5 from J, leaving 17 bases between them. CDR3 sequence (DNA): TGTGCCAGTAGTAGGCCTAGGGGCGCGAGTACTGAAGCTTTCTTT. Amino acids: CASSRPRGASTEAFF. Supplemented by reference TRBV19 and TRBJ1-1, the full variable domain reads DGGITQSPKYLFRKEGQNVTLSCEQNLNHDAMYWYRQDPGQGLRLIYYSQIVNDFQKGDIAEGYSVSREKKESFPLTVTSAQKNPTAFYLCASSRPRGASTEAFFGQGTRLTVV.

CDR3: CAWSVWGMKETDRRIEAFF. CDR3 DNA sequence: TGTGCCTGGAGTGTATGGGGAATGAAGGAGACCGACAGGCGGATTGAAGCTTTCTTT. The chain is built from TRBV30 and TRBJ1-1, with TRBD1 as a possible D gene (6 bases). The V gene's germline CDR1 is GTSNPN and CDR2 SVGIG (reference sequence). V was pared by 0 bases and J by 7 bases, with 30 bases between. The CDR3 sequence is 19 residues long.

The rearrangement uses TRBV4-1 and TRBJ2-7; D perhaps matches TRBD1 (6 bases). V lost 1 base to trimming and J lost 0 bases, with 13 bases between them. Germline V gives CDR1 MGHRA, CDR2 YSYEKL. This CDR3 region has 16 residues. CDR3 loop: CASSQVAGDLSYEQYF. In DNA form, the CDR3 reads TGCGCCAGCAGCCAAGTGGCAGGGGACCTCTCCTACGAGCAGTACTTC.

This chain connects TRBV25-1 to TRBJ1-1; tentatively, D is TRBD1 (6 bases). CDR3 length: 15 residues. Germline lookup yields CDR1 MGHDK and CDR2 SYGVNS. The ends were cut back, 4 bases at V and 2 bases at J, with 14 bases in the middle. The DNA of the CDR3 is TGTGCCAGCAGTGTATTAGGACAGTTAAACACTGAAGCTTTCTTT. As protein: CASSVLGQLNTEAFF. The full variable domain, in which reference TRBV25-1 and TRBJ1-1 provide the parts outside the CDR3, is EADIYQTPRYLVIGTGKKITLECSQTMGHDKMYWYQQDPGMELHLIHYSYGVNSTEKGDLSSESTVSRIRTEHFPLTLESARPSHTSQYLCASSVLGQLNTEAFFGQGTRLTVV.

V is TRBV4-1 and J is TRBJ2-2; D perhaps matches TRBD2 (7 bases). Germline V gene sequence: CDR1 MGHRA, CDR2 YSYEKL. The CDR3 loop spans 15 amino acids. The germline V and J ends were trimmed by 0 bases and 7 bases, with 12 bases remaining between them. In DNA, the CDR3 is TGCGCCAGCAGCCAAGAGGGGGGGCAGGTCGGGGAGCTGTTTTTT. Translation: CASSQEGGQVGELFF.

The DNA of the CDR3 is TGTGCCTGGAGTCCCGGACTGCTACCTACTTACGAGCAGTACTTC. Its translation is CAWSPGLLPTYEQYF. The chain is built from TRBV30 and TRBJ2-7; D perhaps matches TRBD2 (5 bases). The CDR3 totals 15 residues. V shed 2 bases and J shed 4 bases, with 18 bases lying between them. Germline V gives CDR1 GTSNPN, CDR2 SVGIG (reference sequence).